Listed below are T cell receptor beta chains from one sample, sequenced in a study of shared clonotypes between healthy human individuals. Assay: immunoSEQ multiplex PCR; the TCRdb copy retains only in-frame clones and omits some. There are about 120,000 clones in the sample; under 70% occur only once, and under 25% lies in the top ten. Sequencing was carried out using memory CD8+ T cells sorted from blood. These receptors all come from a woman aged 25 to 45 in good health. Both conserved end residues are part of each CDR3. Fields, in order: V gene, J gene, clone size, D gene, CDR3 DNA, CDR3 protein. The D gene is left open where the match is weak. Clone size is not always given. Where it is, it says once, few, many or a class for expanded clones.

TRBV6-5,TRBJ1-1,NA,TRBD1,TGTGCCAGCAGTTACCGGGTAGACAGGGGGAACACTGAAGCTTTCTTT,CASSYRVDRGNTEAFF
TRBV2,TRBJ2-7,large,NA,TGTGCCAGCAGTGATAGGGTGGGCGGAGCATACGAGCAGTACTTC,CASSDRVGGAYEQYF
TRBV10-2,TRBJ1-2,NA,NA,TGCGCCAGCAGGGAAAGGGGGGAGGGCTACACCTTC,CASRERGEGYTF
TRBV10-3,TRBJ2-7,NA,TRBD1,TGTGCCATCAGATTGACAGGGTTCCACGAGCAGTACTTC,CAIRLTGFHEQYF
TRBV10-1,TRBJ1-5,many,NA,TGCGCCAGCAGTGAGGAGGGAGGGCCCCAGCATTTT,CASSEEGGPQHF
TRBV27,TRBJ2-1,once,TRBD1,TGTGCCAGCAGTTTAAAGAACAGGGGATACCGCTCCTACAATGAGCAGTTCTTC,CASSLKNRGYRSYNEQFF
TRBV15,TRBJ2-2,NA,NA,TGTGCCACCAGCAGAGGGATCGGGCCCGGGGAGCTGTTTTTT,CATSRGIGPGELFF
TRBV5-1,TRBJ1-3,NA,NA,TGCGCCAGCAGCTTTGGCTCTGGAAACACCATATATTTT,CASSFGSGNTIYF
TRBV11-2,TRBJ1-3,NA,NA,TGTGCCAGCAGCTTATACGACTACTCTGGAAACACCATATATTTT,CASSLYDYSGNTIYF
TRBV7-9,TRBJ2-7,NA,NA,TGTGCCAGCAGCCAAGAAAGCGGGACATCCCACGAGCAGTACTTC,CASSQESGTSHEQYF
TRBV2,TRBJ2-7,NA,NA,TGTGCCAGTCAGACAGCAGTACCTTACGAGCAGTACTTC,CASQTAVPYEQYF
TRBV28,TRBJ1-2,NA,NA,TGTGCCAGCAGTTTGTTTCCGGGGGATGGGGCCTATGGCTACACCTTC,CASSLFPGDGAYGYTF
TRBV28,TRBJ1-5,NA,TRBD1,TGTGCCAGCAGTTCAACCGGGACAGGGGGCTTTTGGGACAATCAGCCCCAGCATTTT,CASSSTGTGGFWDNQPQHF
TRBV2,TRBJ2-5,NA,NA,TGTGCCAGCAGTGAAAGGGCCGGGACAATAGTAGTGACCCAGTACTTC,CASSERAGTIVVTQYF
TRBV28,TRBJ1-5,few,NA,TGTGCCAGCAGTTTGACCGGGAGAGGCAATCAGCCCCAGCATTTT,CASSLTGRGNQPQHF
TRBV19,TRBJ2-2,many,TRBD2,TGTGCCAGTATATCACAAGCACTAGCGGGAGGGCCGGCGCACACCGGGGAGCTGTTTTTT,CASISQALAGGPAHTGELFF
TRBV2,TRBJ2-7,NA,NA,TGTGCCAGCAGAGCCATGAGGGGCTACGAGCAGTACTTC,CASRAMRGYEQYF
TRBV11-2,TRBJ2-1,NA,TRBD2,TGTGCCAGCAGCTCCCCGGTCGAGCAGGGCCTAGCGGGAGGTGAGCAGTTCTTC,CASSSPVEQGLAGGEQFF
TRBV20-1,TRBJ2-1,few,NA,TGCAGTGCGTTGAGTTATGAGCAGTTCTTC,CSALSYEQFF
TRBV14,TRBJ2-1,NA,TRBD2,TGTGCCAGCAGCCAGACTAGCGGGAGCTTTGAGCAGTTCTTC,CASSQTSGSFEQFF
TRBV28,TRBJ2-1,NA,NA,TGTGCCAGCAGGCCCGGGGGTGGCAATGAGCAGTTCTTC,CASRPGGGNEQFF
TRBV28,TRBJ1-5,few,NA,TGTGCCAGCAGTCCCCTGATTTCGTCTAGCAATCAGCCCCAGCATTTT,CASSPLISSSNQPQHF
TRBV25-1,TRBJ2-3,few,TRBD1,TGTGCCAGCAATCCTATCGGGACAGGGGTCACAGATACGCAGTATTTT,CASNPIGTGVTDTQYF
TRBV4-2,TRBJ2-5,NA,NA,TGTGCCAGCAGCCCAGAGTATCGGGTACCCCCAGAGACCCAGTACTTC,CASSPEYRVPPETQYF
TRBV2,TRBJ2-1,NA,NA,TGTGCCAGCAACTCAGATTCCTGGACTGGGCCGGAGCAGTTCTTC,CASNSDSWTGPEQFF
TRBV7-8,TRBJ2-2,once,TRBD1,TGTGCCAGCAGCTTTGATGGACAGGGGAGAGGGGAGCTGTTTTTT,CASSFDGQGRGELFF
TRBV15,TRBJ1-2,NA,NA,TGTGCCACCAGCAGAGTCCGAGGGGCGAACTATGGCTACACCTTC,CATSRVRGANYGYTF
TRBV10-1,TRBJ2-1,NA,TRBD2,TGCGCCAGCAGTGAGCGGACTAGCGGGCTTATTGAGCAGTTCTTC,CASSERTSGLIEQFF
TRBV9,TRBJ1-5,once,NA,TGTGCCAGCAGCGTAGGATTGGACAGCCATCAGCCCCAGCATTTT,CASSVGLDSHQPQHF
TRBV28,TRBJ1-1,NA,NA,TGTGCCAGCAGTTTAAGGACAGAGTACACTGAAGCTTTCTTT,CASSLRTEYTEAFF
TRBV27,TRBJ2-2,NA,TRBD2,TGTGCCAGCAGTTTAAATATGAGACTAGCGGGAGGGCCAGGAGCCGGGGAGCTGTTTTTT,CASSLNMRLAGGPGAGELFF
TRBV25-1,TRBJ2-7,NA,NA,TGTGCCAGCAGTGATGGGGCTGCGGGCCGACCCTACGAGCAGTACTTC,CASSDGAAGRPYEQYF
TRBV28,TRBJ1-4,few,NA,TGTGCCAGCAGATCCCGCGGGGCAACTAATGAAAAACTGTTTTTT,CASRSRGATNEKLFF
TRBV12-5,TRBJ2-3,NA,TRBD2,TGTGCTAGTGGTTTGTCCCTCGGAGAGCGGGAGTGGGCAGATACGCAGTATTTT,CASGLSLGEREWADTQYF
TRBV15,TRBJ2-7,NA,TRBD2,TGTGCCACGACGTGGGGTAGCGGGAGCTACGAGCAGTACTTC,CATTWGSGSYEQYF
TRBV10-2,TRBJ2-7,NA,NA,TGCGCCAGCAGTGAGTCTTGGGGTCCCTACGAGCAGTACTTC,CASSESWGPYEQYF
TRBV7-2,TRBJ2-7,once,TRBD1,TGTGCCAGCAGAACCGGGACAGACTCCTACGAGCAGTACTTC,CASRTGTDSYEQYF
TRBV5-6,TRBJ2-7,NA,NA,TGTGCCAGCAGCTTGGAACTGCCGGGGAACGAGCAGTACTTC,CASSLELPGNEQYF
TRBV25-1,TRBJ2-1,few,TRBD1,TGTGCCAGCAGTGACCGGACAGGGGGCCCCTACAATGAGCAGTTCTTC,CASSDRTGGPYNEQFF
TRBV7-9,TRBJ2-2,NA,NA,TGTGCCAGCAGCTTGGAGGCAGGACGAATCGGGGAGCTGTTTTTT,CASSLEAGRIGELFF
TRBV19,TRBJ2-7,once,TRBD1,TGTGCCAGTAGTACGACAGGGGCCGGCGGCCTCGAGCAGTACTTC,CASSTTGAGGLEQYF
TRBV2,TRBJ2-3,NA,TRBD2,TGTGCCAGCAAACCGGGACTAGCTACAGATACGCAGTATTTT,CASKPGLATDTQYF
TRBV27,TRBJ1-1,NA,TRBD1,TGTGCCAGCAGTTTCCGCGACAGGGACACTGAAGCTTTCTTT,CASSFRDRDTEAFF
TRBV2,TRBJ2-5,NA,NA,TGTGCCAGCAGTGGGGTATTCCAAGAGACCCAGTACTTC,CASSGVFQETQYF
TRBV27,TRBJ2-1,NA,TRBD2,TGTGCCAGCAGTGACCCGGGACTAGCCCATGAGCAGTTCTTC,CASSDPGLAHEQFF
TRBV18,TRBJ1-1,NA,TRBD1,TGTGCCAGTTACAGGGGGCCCATGTTCGAAGCTTTCTTT,CASYRGPMFEAFF
TRBV10-3,TRBJ1-1,NA,NA,TGTGCCACCGGGACAACCAACACTGAAGCTTTCTTT,CATGTTNTEAFF
TRBV16,TRBJ1-2,once,TRBD1,TGTGCCAGCAGCCTGACAGGGTATGGCTACACCTTC,CASSLTGYGYTF
TRBV7-9,TRBJ2-7,NA,NA,TGTGCCAGCAGCGCCCCCCGGGGCTACGAGCAGTACTTC,CASSAPRGYEQYF
TRBV2,TRBJ1-5,NA,NA,TGTGCCAGCAGTGAACGTAGTGGGACGCGGAGCAATCAGCCCCAGCATTTT,CASSERSGTRSNQPQHF
TRBV4-1,TRBJ2-7,NA,TRBD2,TGCGCCAGCAGCCAAGCAATAGCGGGGGACTACGAGCAGTACTTC,CASSQAIAGDYEQYF
TRBV7-2,TRBJ2-1,few,TRBD2,TGTGCCAGCAGCCCTACGGGGGGGGACTACAATGAGCAGTTCTTC,CASSPTGGDYNEQFF
TRBV15,TRBJ2-6,NA,NA,TGTGCCACCAGCTGGTACCAGGGCTCTGGGGCCAACGTCCTGACTTTC,CATSWYQGSGANVLTF
TRBV19,TRBJ1-1,NA,NA,TGTGCCAGTAGTATCTACCCTGGGAATGAAGCTTTCTTT,CASSIYPGNEAFF
TRBV9,TRBJ2-7,many,NA,TGTGCCAGCAGCGTAGGTGGGGGATCGGACGAGCAGTACTTC,CASSVGGGSDEQYF
TRBV27,TRBJ2-1,NA,NA,TGTGCCAGTGAGACGGCGGCTGAGCAGTTCTTC,CASETAAEQFF